The 27 T cell receptor beta chains below come from one sample, sequenced in a study of CXCR3-negative and CXCR3-positive naive CD8 T cells. Notes on the study in general: Hydrophobicity was higher for TRB CDR3s found in CXCR3-positive naive cells than in CXCR3-negative naive cells.

Libraries were UMI-labeled 5' RACE TRB cDNA. TCRdb re-called the 5' RACE reads and shows each CDR3 protein once, DNA omitted. Its clone listing holds fewer than 10,000 distinct CDR3 sequences. No antigen has been identified for these receptors. The sample was naive CXCR3+ CD8+ T cells from blood. As to subset: CD45RO-CCR7+CD27+CD95- naive CD8+ T cells expressing CXCR3 (TNR3+). These receptors were obtained from a human donor in good health. Some clones in this sample may be carry-over from other donors' samples.

The chain has TRBV7-9 and TRBJ2-7; lacking DNA, the TRBD1 call made by TCRdb goes unchecked. This CDR3 comprises 16 residues. Germline V CDR1 and CDR2: SEHNR, FQNEAQ (reference sequence). CDR3 sequence reads: CASSPPPQGASNEQYF.

V and J are TRBV29-1 and TRBJ1-2; TCRdb's D call of TRBD1 is untestable without DNA. CDR1 SQVTM and CDR2 ANQGSEA come from the germline V gene. CDR3 length equals 15 residues. CDR3 residues: CSVTAETGQKYGYTF.

This clonotype is deemed medium-sized (0.01 to 0.1%) by its frequency. The genes are TRBV6-2 or TRBV6-3 and TRBJ2-6; TCRdb calls TRBD2, which cannot be checked without DNA. This CDR3 is built from 13 residues. Germline loops: CDR1 MNHEY, CDR2 SVGEGT. The CDR3 sequence: CAGLPSGSNVLTF.

The chain employs TRBV2 and TRBJ2-5. This CDR3 spans 12 amino acids. From germline, CDR1 is SNHLY and CDR2 FYNNEI. The CDR3 region is CASTASQETQYF. Full variable domain (missing parts from reference TRBV2 and TRBJ2-5): EPEVTQTPSHQVTQMGQEVILRCVPISNHLYFYWYRQILGQKVEFLVSFYNNEISEKSEIFDDQFSVERPDGSNFTLKIRSTKLEDSAMYFCASTASQETQYFGPGTRLLVL.

V and J are TRBV2 and TRBJ1-1. The CDR3 extends over 15 amino acids. Germline V gene data show CDR1 as SNHLY and CDR2 as FYNNEI. The CDR3 reads CASSEWASSNTEAFF.

The CDR3 here is CASSKVQQDNQPQHF. This chain connects TRBV21-1 to TRBJ1-5; TCRdb lists TRBD1, though no DNA is available to test this call. TRBV21-1 is deemed a pseudogene. This CDR3 has 15 amino acids.

The chain has TRBV20-1 and TRBJ2-7. CDR1 is DFQATT, CDR2 SNEGSKA, per germline (reference sequence). The CDR3 loop spans 14 amino acids. The CDR3 is CSARDLGSAYEQYF.

The chain couples TRBV4-3 to TRBJ2-3; the D call of TRBD1 rests on TCRdb alone, since no DNA is present to check it. CDR1 is LGHNA, CDR2 YSLEER, per germline. This CDR3 is 15 amino acids long. The chain's CDR3 is CASQDGRDNTDTQYF.

The genes are TRBV27 and TRBJ2-5; TCRdb lists TRBD1, though no DNA is available to test this call. Looked up from germline, CDR1 is MNHEY and CDR2 is SMNVEV (reference sequence). The CDR3 has 13 residues. CDR3: CASSKPGAETQYF.

This clonotype is labeled medium-sized based on frequency. V usage is TRBV20-1 and J usage is TRBJ2-2; the D gene TCRdb calls, TRBD1, cannot be checked with no DNA. Germline V gene data show CDR1 as DFQATT and CDR2 as SNEGSKA (reference sequence). The length of the CDR3 is 16 residues. The CDR3 sequence: CSARDPGGLPTGELFF.

This chain joins TRBV2 and TRBJ1-1; absent DNA, TCRdb's TRBD1 call cannot be checked. CDR1 and CDR2 (germline): SNHLY, FYNNEI. This CDR3 contains 14 residues. This CDR3 reads CASSVQGANTEAFF. Based on the CDR3 plus reference TRBV2 and TRBJ1-1, the full variable domain is EPEVTQTPSHQVTQMGQEVILRCVPISNHLYFYWYRQILGQKVEFLVSFYNNEISEKSEIFDDQFSVERPDGSNFTLKIRSTKLEDSAMYFCASSVQGANTEAFFGQGTRLTVV.

In terms of frequency, this clonotype is medium-sized. The rearrangement links TRBV2 to TRBJ2-7. Per germline, CDR1 SNHLY and CDR2 FYNNEI. The CDR3 sequence is 11 residues long. The CDR3 is CASQKRDEQYF. Variable domain in full (rest from reference TRBV2 and TRBJ2-7): EPEVTQTPSHQVTQMGQEVILRCVPISNHLYFYWYRQILGQKVEFLVSFYNNEISEKSEIFDDQFSVERPDGSNFTLKIRSTKLEDSAMYFCASQKRDEQYFGPGTRLTVT.

The chain employs TRBV20-1 and TRBJ1-4; TCRdb's D call of TRBD1 is untestable without DNA. There are 13 residues in the CDR3. Germline V gene data show CDR1 as DFQATT and CDR2 as SNEGSKA (reference sequence). The CDR3 reads CSASDRRDEKLFF.

Its frequency marks this clonotype as medium-sized. The chain has TRBV29-1 and TRBJ2-4; the D call from TCRdb, TRBD2, cannot be confirmed without DNA. The length of the CDR3 is 13 residues. Germline loops: CDR1 SQVTM, CDR2 ANQGSEA. CDR3: CSSIAGSWDIQYF.

Judged by frequency, this clonotype is medium-sized (0.01 to 0.1%). The J gene is TRBJ1-2, the V gene TRBV29-1. Germline CDR1 is SQVTM and CDR2 is ANQGSEA. This CDR3 contains 12 residues. CDR3 amino acids: CSVVAGYYGYTF.

V usage is TRBV29-1 and J usage is TRBJ2-4; TCRdb reports TRBD2, a call that lacks DNA to check it against. The CDR3 has 12 residues. Germline loops: CDR1 SQVTM, CDR2 ANQGSEA. CDR3 protein: CSAYGGSYEQYF.

The chain is built from TRBV29-1 and TRBJ2-1; TCRdb calls TRBD1, which cannot be checked without DNA. The V gene's germline CDR1 is SQVTM and CDR2 ANQGSEA. This CDR3 region has 15 residues. The CDR3 reads CSVVWGRAPIDEQFF.

This clonotype is labeled medium-sized (0.01 to 0.1%) based on frequency. This sequence joins TRBV29-1 and TRBJ2-5. This CDR3 is built from 12 residues. Germline V gene data show CDR1 as SQVTM and CDR2 as ANQGSEA. CDR3 sequence: CSGMDGKETQYF.

The CDR3 sequence: CASSSPLLNEKLFF. The chain uses TRBV27 and TRBJ1-4; TCRdb's D call of TRBD1 is untestable without DNA. Germline-derived CDR1 and CDR2 are MNHEY and SMNVEV (reference sequence). The CDR3 has 14 amino acids. Full variable domain (missing parts from reference TRBV27 and TRBJ1-4): EAQVTQNPRYLITVTGKKLTVTCSQNMNHEYMSWYRQDPGLGLRQIYYSMNVEVTDKGDVPEGYKVSRKEKRNFPLILESPSPNQTSLYFCASSSPLLNEKLFFGSGTQLSVL.

The J gene is TRBJ2-1, the V gene TRBV29-1; TCRdb picks TRBD2, but there is no DNA to check that call. The CDR3 consists of 13 residues. Germline assignment: CDR1 SQVTM and CDR2 ANQGSEA. The CDR3 here is CSGELPSYNEQFF.

This clonotype counts as medium-sized by frequency. CDR3 region: CASSLLGQGRTEQFF. The chain uses TRBV11-3 and TRBJ2-1; checking the TCRdb D call of TRBD1 is not possible without DNA. The CDR3 covers 15 residues. The V gene's germline CDR1 is SGHNT and CDR2 YENEEA.

V gene TRBV3-1 combines with J gene TRBJ2-2; TCRdb picks TRBD1, but there is no DNA to check that call. Germline lookup yields CDR1 LGHDT and CDR2 YNNKEL (reference sequence). The CDR3 covers 19 residues. The chain's CDR3 is CASSQDRARSFSVTGELFF.

The J gene is TRBJ2-1, the V gene TRBV14; TCRdb outputs TRBD2, but without DNA this stays unchecked. Germline V lookup: CDR1 SGHDN, CDR2 FVKESK. The CDR3 consists of 13 residues. This CDR3 reads CASSRDWINEQFF.

The V call is TRBV11-2, the J call TRBJ2-3. This CDR3 has 15 amino acids. Germline-derived CDR1 and CDR2 are SGHAT and FQNNGV. CDR3 sequence reads: CASSFLEESTDTQYF.

V usage is TRBV28 and J usage is TRBJ2-3; TCRdb designates TRBD1, a call that cannot be tested without DNA. CDR1 and CDR2 (germline): MDHEN, SYDVKM. The CDR3 is made up of 15 amino acids. The chain's CDR3 is CASSLTGGNTDTQYF. The full variable domain, completed using reference TRBV28 and TRBJ2-3, is DVKVTQSSRYLVKRTGEKVFLECVQDMDHENMFWYRQDPGLGLRLIYFSYDVKMKEKGDIPEGYSVSREKKERFSLILESASTNQTSMYLCASSLTGGNTDTQYFGPGTRLTVL.

This clonotype is called medium-sized (0.01 to 0.1%) based on its frequency. The V gene is TRBV7-8, the J gene TRBJ2-7; TCRdb designates TRBD1, a call that cannot be tested without DNA. This CDR3 region has 15 residues. Germline assignment: CDR1 SGHVS and CDR2 FQNEAQ. The CDR3 here is CASSPWGGVSYEQYF.

This clonotype is labeled medium-sized based on frequency. The V and J genes are TRBV20-1 and TRBJ2-1; the D gene TCRdb calls, TRBD2, cannot be checked with no DNA. The CDR3 loop spans 16 amino acids. The germline gives CDR1 DFQATT, CDR2 SNEGSKA (reference sequence). This chain's CDR3 is CSTTGLAGVLINEQFF.